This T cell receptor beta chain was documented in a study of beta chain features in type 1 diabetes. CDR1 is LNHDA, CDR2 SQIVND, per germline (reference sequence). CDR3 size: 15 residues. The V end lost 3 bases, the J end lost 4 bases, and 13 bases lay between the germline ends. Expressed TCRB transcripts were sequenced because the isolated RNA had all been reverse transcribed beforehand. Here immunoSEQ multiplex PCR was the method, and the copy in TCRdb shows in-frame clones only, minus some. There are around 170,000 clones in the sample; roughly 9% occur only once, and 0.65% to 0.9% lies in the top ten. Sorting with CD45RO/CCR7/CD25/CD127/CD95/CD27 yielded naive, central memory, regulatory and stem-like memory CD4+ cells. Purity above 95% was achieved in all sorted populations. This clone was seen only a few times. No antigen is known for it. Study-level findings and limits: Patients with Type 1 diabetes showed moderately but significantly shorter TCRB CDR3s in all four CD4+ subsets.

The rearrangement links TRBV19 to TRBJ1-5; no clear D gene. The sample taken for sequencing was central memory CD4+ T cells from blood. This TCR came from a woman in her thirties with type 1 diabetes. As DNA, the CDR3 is TGTGCCAGTAGTATGATTGGAGACGGAAATCAGCCCCAGCATTTT. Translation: CASSMIGDGNQPQHF. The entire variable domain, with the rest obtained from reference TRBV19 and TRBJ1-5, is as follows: DGGITQSPKYLFRKEGQNVTLSCEQNLNHDAMYWYRQDPGQGLRLIYYSQIVNDFQKGDIAEGYSVSREKKESFPLTVTSAQKNPTAFYLCASSMIGDGNQPQHFGDGTRLSIL.